These T cell receptor beta chains were read from a single sample in a study of blood T cell repertoires in COVID-19. The method was immunoSEQ multiplex PCR; TCRdb's version includes in-frame clones alone and lacks a portion of them. The repertoire has about 210,000 clones, 75% to 90% of them found once; the top ten carry approximately 9.2%. Source material: PBMCs or T cells enriched from blood (not recorded which). All receptors derive from a man in his forties or fifties who had recovered from COVID-19. CDR3s include the opening cysteine and the closing phenylalanine or tryptophan. The D gene is left open where the match is weak. Clone size is not always given. Where it is, it says once, few, many or a class for expanded clones.

d_gene: TRBD2; v_gene: TRBV4-2; j_gene: TRBJ2-2; abundance: -; len: 18; CDR3nt: TGTGCCAGCAGCCAAGGGGCAGCGGGAGAAGGGTACACCGGGGAGCTGTTTTTT; CDR3aa: CASSQGAAGEGYTGELFF
d_gene: TRBD2; v_gene: TRBV19; j_gene: TRBJ2-7; abundance: -; len: 13; CDR3nt: TGTGCCAGTAGTATAGACCAGCGGGGGGAGCAGTACTTC; CDR3aa: CASSIDQRGEQYF
d_gene: -; v_gene: TRBV15; j_gene: TRBJ2-2; abundance: once; len: 16; CDR3nt: TGTGCCACGGAAGGGTTAGGGGGAATGAACACCGGGGAGCTGTTTTTT; CDR3aa: CATEGLGGMNTGELFF
d_gene: -; v_gene: TRBV12-3/TRBV12-4; j_gene: TRBJ2-7; abundance: -; len: 13; CDR3nt: TGTGCCAGCAGTTTTAATTTAAGGGGCGAGCAGTACTTC; CDR3aa: CASSFNLRGEQYF
d_gene: TRBD1; v_gene: TRBV7-9; j_gene: TRBJ1-1; abundance: -; len: 13; CDR3nt: TGTGCCAGCAGTACAGGGGTAGACACTGAAGCTTTCTTT; CDR3aa: CASSTGVDTEAFF
d_gene: -; v_gene: TRBV5-1; j_gene: TRBJ1-1; abundance: -; len: 16; CDR3nt: TGCGCCAGCAGCTTGGGTGGCGGCGTCATGAACACTGAAGCTTTCTTT; CDR3aa: CASSLGGGVMNTEAFF
d_gene: -; v_gene: TRBV11-3; j_gene: TRBJ1-6; abundance: -; len: 13; CDR3nt: TGTGCCAGCAGCCAAAGAGGAGGTTCACCCCTCCACTTT; CDR3aa: CASSQRGGSPLHF
d_gene: TRBD2; v_gene: TRBV30; j_gene: TRBJ2-7; abundance: once; len: 13; CDR3nt: TGTGCCTGGACTAGCGGGGCCTCCTACGAGCAGTACTTC; CDR3aa: CAWTSGASYEQYF
d_gene: TRBD2; v_gene: TRBV24-1; j_gene: TRBJ2-3; abundance: -; len: 18; CDR3nt: TGTGCCACCTCAAACCCCGGGACTACAAAATGGGGCACAGATACGCAGTATTTT; CDR3aa: CATSNPGTTKWGTDTQYF
d_gene: -; v_gene: TRBV29-1; j_gene: TRBJ1-1; abundance: -; len: 12; CDR3nt: TGCAGCGTTTTTGGCAGGGACACTGAAGCTTTCTTT; CDR3aa: CSVFGRDTEAFF